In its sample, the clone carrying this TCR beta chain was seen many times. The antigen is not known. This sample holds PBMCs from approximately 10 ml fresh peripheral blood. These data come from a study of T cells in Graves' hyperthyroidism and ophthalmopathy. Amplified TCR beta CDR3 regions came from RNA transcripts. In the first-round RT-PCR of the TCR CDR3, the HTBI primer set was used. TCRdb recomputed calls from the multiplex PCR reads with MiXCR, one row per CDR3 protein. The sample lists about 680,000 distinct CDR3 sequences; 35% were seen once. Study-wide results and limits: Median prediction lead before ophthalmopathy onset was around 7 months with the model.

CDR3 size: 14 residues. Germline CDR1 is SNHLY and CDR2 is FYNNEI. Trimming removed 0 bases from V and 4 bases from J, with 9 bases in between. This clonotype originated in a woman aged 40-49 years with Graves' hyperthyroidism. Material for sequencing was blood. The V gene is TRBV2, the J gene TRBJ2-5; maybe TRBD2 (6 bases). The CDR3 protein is CASSEAGGLETQYF. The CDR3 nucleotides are TGTGCCAGCAGTGAAGCTGGAGGGTTAGAGACCCAGTACTTC. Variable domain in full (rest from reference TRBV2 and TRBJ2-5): EPEVTQTPSHQVTQMGQEVILRCVPISNHLYFYWYRQILGQKVEFLVSFYNNEISEKSEIFDDQFSVERPDGSNFTLKIRSTKLEDSAMYFCASSEAGGLETQYFGPGTRLLVL.